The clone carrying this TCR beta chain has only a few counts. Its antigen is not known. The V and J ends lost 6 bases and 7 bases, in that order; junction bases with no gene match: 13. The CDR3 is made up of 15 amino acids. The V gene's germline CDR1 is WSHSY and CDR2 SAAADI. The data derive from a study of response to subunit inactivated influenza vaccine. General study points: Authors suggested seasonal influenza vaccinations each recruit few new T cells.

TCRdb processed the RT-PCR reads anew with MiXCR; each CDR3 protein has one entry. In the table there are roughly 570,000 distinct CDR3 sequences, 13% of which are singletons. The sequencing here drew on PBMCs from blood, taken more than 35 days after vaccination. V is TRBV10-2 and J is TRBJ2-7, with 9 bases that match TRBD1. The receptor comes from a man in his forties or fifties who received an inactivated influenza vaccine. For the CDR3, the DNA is TGCGCCAGCAGCCGGACAGGGGCCCTGGGGTTTGAGCAGTACTTC. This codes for CASSRTGALGFEQYF.